A selection of T cell receptor beta chains follows, all from one sample in a study of OX40 agonist ivuxolimab in advanced cancers. Libraries were prepared by immunoSEQ multiplex PCR; TCRdb keeps only in-frame clonotypes and omits some of them. The table lists about 130,000 clones, approximately 90% of them singletons. The sample consisted of CD4+ or CD8+ T cells sorted from blood, taken in a trial of the OX40 agonist ivuxolimab. All receptors derive from an adult with an advanced solid tumor such as melanoma, head and neck, liver or kidney cancer. CDR3s leave out the opening cysteine and the closing phenylalanine or tryptophan. The order of the fields is D gene, V gene, J gene, CDR3 protein. A D gene is named only where the DNA matches it firmly.

NA,TRBV19,TRBJ1-3,ASRRSVGNTIY
NA,TRBV18,TRBJ1-5,ASSPSPGGYSNQPQH
NA,TRBV19,TRBJ1-2,ATWGVYYGYT
NA,TRBV28,TRBJ1-1,ASRIQLDAF
TRBD2,TRBV9,TRBJ2-3,ASSVAPGGPPPENRDTQY
NA,TRBV9,TRBJ1-1,ASSVDARGVEAF
TRBD1,TRBV4-3,TRBJ2-5,ASSQDLGQGETQY
NA,TRBV7-3,TRBJ1-1,ASSLTGPRAGTEAF
NA,TRBV19,TRBJ2-1,ASNSPTAFTYNEQF
NA,TRBV30,TRBJ1-5,AWSANWRQPQH
NA,TRBV7-8,TRBJ2-2,ASSSGKMIAVAGELF
TRBD1,TRBV28,TRBJ1-1,ASSLHPGQKNTEAF
NA,TRBV7-3,TRBJ1-5,ASSSQRDQPQH
NA,TRBV29-1,TRBJ2-5,SVRGVHQETQY
NA,TRBV11-2,TRBJ1-2,ASSLRTTDGYT